This entry features one TCR beta chain sequence. Its matching antigen is unknown. Repertoires were generated with immunoSEQ multiplex PCR, while TCRdb's copy carries only in-frame clones and drops some. The sample records some 140,000 clones, about 83% being singletons. Germline CDR1 SGDLS, CDR2 YYNGEE. The V end lost 0 bases, the J end lost 3 bases, and 18 bases lay between the germline ends. The CDR3 is 17 amino acids. This sample stems from a study of cytomegalovirus exposure and HLA in healthy donors. Study background: The use of the same platform for the roughly 120 validation repertoires and the roughly 730 first-cohort repertoires was reported by a later analysis. Study-level points and caveats: According to the study, 160 or so TCR beta chains were cytomegalovirus-associated. Accounts indicate the classifier identified cytomegalovirus status with strong specificity and sensitivity.

The donors were members of the validation cohort, which comprised around 110 subjects and was separate from the first cohort of 666 subjects. The material sequenced was PBMCs. The receptor comes from a woman in her 30s in good health and CMV-seronegative. The chain joins TRBV9 to TRBJ1-2; tentatively, D is TRBD1 (6 bases). The DNA for the CDR3 is TGTGCCAGCAGCGTAGGACTCGCCAACCAGGGGTACTATGGCTACACCTTC. Residues: CASSVGLANQGYYGYTF. Full variable domain (outside the CDR3, taken from reference TRBV9 and TRBJ1-2): DSGVTQTPKHLITATGQRVTLRCSPRSGDLSVYWYQQSLDQGLQFLIQYYNGEERAKGNILERFSAQQFPDLHSELNLSSLELGDSALYFCASSVGLANQGYYGYTFGSGTRLTVV.